This T cell receptor beta chain was recovered during a study of PD-1 blockade in classical Hodgkin lymphoma. Notes on the study in general: CD4+ TCR diversity rose significantly by C4D1, and CD8+ TCR diversity did not.

The assay was immunoSEQ multiplex PCR, and TCRdb's table has in-frame clones only and misses some. The sample carries over 20,000 clones, 85% to 90% recorded once. With regard to this clone: The antigen is unknown.

Brentuximab vedotin exposure varied, and every patient relapsed after autologous stem cell transplantation. Each best response was a complete response, a partial response or progressive disease. The length of the CDR3 is 17 residues. Germline V gene sequence: CDR1 LNHNV, CDR2 YYDKDF (reference sequence). V trimming: 1 base; J trimming: 6 bases; junction bases outside the gene matches: 4. The V gene is TRBV15, the J gene TRBJ1-6, with 12 bases aligning to TRBD1. The sequence was obtained from a human donor with classical Hodgkin lymphoma. The sample in question was peripheral blood mononuclear cells (PBMCs), obtained at baseline. DNA of the CDR3: TGTGCCACCAGCAGAGGGGGACAGGGGGCGCGTAATTCACCCCTCCACTTT. This codes for CATSRGGQGARNSPLHF.